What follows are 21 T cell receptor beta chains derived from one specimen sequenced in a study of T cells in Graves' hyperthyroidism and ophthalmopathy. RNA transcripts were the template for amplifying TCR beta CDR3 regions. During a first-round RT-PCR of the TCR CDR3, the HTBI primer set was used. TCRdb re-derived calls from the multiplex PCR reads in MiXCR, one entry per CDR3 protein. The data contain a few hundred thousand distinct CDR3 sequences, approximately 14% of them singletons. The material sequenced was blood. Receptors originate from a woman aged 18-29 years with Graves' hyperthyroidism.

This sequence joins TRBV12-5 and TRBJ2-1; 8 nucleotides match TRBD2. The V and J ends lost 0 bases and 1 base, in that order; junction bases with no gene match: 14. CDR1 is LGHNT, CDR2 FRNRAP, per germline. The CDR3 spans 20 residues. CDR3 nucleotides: TGTGCTAGTGGTTTGGTGGTTTGGGGCGGCGGGGGGATGTCCTACAATGAGCAGTTCTTC. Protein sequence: CASGLVVWGGGGMSYNEQFF.

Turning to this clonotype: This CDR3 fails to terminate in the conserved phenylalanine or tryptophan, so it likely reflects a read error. CDR3: CASRWEGWPQHL. In DNA form, the CDR3 reads TGTGCCAGTAGATGGGAAGGGTGGCCCCAGCATCTT. The rearrangement links TRBV19 to TRBJ1-5; D gene ambiguous. This CDR3 comprises 12 residues. CDR1 is LNHDA and CDR2 is SQIVND in the germline V gene (reference sequence). V was shortened by 6 bases and J by 9 bases, with 12 bases between the two germline ends.

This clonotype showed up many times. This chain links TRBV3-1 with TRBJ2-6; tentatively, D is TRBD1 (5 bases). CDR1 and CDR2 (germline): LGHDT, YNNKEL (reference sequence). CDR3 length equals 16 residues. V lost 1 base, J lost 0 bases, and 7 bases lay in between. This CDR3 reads CASSQVTGSGANVLTF. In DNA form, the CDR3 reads TGTGCCAGCAGCCAAGTAACAGGCTCTGGGGCCAACGTCCTGACTTTC.

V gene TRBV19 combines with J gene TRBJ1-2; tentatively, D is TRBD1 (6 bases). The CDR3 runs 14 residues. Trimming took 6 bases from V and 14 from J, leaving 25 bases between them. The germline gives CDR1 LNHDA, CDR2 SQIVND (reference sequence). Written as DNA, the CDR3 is TGTGCCAGTAGCACACCCCAGGGGCGGGGGCCGCTGACCTTC. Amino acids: CASSTPQGRGPLTF.

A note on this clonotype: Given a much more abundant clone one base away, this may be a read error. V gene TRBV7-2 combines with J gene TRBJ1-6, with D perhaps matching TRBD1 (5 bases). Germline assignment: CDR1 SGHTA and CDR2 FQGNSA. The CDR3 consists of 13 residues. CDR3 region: CARATLRGSPPHF. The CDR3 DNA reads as TGTGCCCGGGCGACCCTAAGGGGTTCACCCCCCCACTTT.

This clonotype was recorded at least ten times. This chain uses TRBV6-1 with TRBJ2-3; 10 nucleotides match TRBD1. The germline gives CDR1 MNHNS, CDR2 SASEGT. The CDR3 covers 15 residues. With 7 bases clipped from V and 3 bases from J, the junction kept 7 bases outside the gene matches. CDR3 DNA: TGTGCCAGCACCGAGGGACAGGGGAGGACAGATACGCAGTATTTT. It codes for CASTEGQGRTDTQYF.

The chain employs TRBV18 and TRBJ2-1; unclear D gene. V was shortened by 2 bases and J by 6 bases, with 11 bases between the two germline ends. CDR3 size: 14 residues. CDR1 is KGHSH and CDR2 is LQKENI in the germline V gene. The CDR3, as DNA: TGTGCCAGCTCACCAAGACGGGTCTCCAATGAGCAGTTCTTC. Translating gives CASSPRRVSNEQFF.

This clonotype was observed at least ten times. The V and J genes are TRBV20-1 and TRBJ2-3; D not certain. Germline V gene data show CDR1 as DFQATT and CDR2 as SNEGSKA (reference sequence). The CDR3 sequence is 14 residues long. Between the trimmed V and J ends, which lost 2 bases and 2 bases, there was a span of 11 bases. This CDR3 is CSARQAELTDTQYF. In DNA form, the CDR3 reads TGCAGTGCTAGACAGGCGGAACTCACAGATACGCAGTATTTT.

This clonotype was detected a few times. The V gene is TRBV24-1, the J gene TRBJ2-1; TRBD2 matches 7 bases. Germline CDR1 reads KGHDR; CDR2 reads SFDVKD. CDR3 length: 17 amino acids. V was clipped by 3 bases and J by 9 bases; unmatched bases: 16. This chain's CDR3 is CATSDPSGTSVWGEQFF. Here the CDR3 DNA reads TGTGCCACCAGTGATCCCAGCGGGACCAGTGTGTGGGGTGAGCAGTTCTTC.

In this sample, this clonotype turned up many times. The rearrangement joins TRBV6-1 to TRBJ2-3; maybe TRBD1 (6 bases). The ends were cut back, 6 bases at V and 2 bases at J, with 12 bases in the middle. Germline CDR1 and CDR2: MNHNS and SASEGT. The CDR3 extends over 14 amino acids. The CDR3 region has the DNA TGTGCCAGCAGATCCGGACAGTACACAGATACGCAGTATTTT. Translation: CASRSGQYTDTQYF.

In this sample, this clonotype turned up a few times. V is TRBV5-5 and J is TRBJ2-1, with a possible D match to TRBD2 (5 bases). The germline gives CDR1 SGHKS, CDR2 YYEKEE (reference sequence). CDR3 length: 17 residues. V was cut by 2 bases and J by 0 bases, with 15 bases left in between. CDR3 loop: CASSFGRAVSSYNEQFF. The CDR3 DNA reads TGTGCCAGCAGCTTTGGGCGGGCTGTTTCCTCCTACAATGAGCAGTTCTTC.

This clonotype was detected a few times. The CDR3 is CASSQALAGPSGSYEQYF. CDR3 nucleotides: TGTGCCAGCAGCCAAGCCCTAGCGGGACCCTCCGGGTCCTACGAGCAGTACTTC. This rearrangement joins TRBV4-2 to TRBJ2-7; 9 positions match TRBD2. The CDR3 length is 18 residues. J lost 1 base, V lost 1 base, and 11 bases had no gene match. CDR1 is LGHNA, CDR2 YNFKEQ, per germline.

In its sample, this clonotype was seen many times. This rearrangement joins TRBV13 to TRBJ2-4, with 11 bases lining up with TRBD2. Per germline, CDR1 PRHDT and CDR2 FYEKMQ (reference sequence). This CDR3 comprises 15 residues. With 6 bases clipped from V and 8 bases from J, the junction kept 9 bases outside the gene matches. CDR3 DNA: TGTGCCAGCAGTTATATAGCGGGAGGGGGAGACATTCAGTACTTC. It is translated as CASSYIAGGGDIQYF.

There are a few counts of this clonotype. Here the CDR3 DNA reads TGTGCCAGCAGTGGACGACAGGGACCCTTAGAGACCCAGTACTTC. This gives the protein CASSGRQGPLETQYF. The V and J genes are TRBV2 and TRBJ2-5, with TRBD1 matching 7 bases. The CDR3 runs 15 residues. Losses at the gene ends were 4 bases for V and 4 bases for J; bases not matched to a gene: 9. Germline lookup yields CDR1 SNHLY and CDR2 FYNNEI.

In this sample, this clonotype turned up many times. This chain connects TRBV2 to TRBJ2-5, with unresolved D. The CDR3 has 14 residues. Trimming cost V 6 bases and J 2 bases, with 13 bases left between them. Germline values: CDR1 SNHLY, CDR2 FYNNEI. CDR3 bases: TGTGCCAGCAGAACATTAACCAATCAAGAGACCCAGTACTTC. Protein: CASRTLTNQETQYF.

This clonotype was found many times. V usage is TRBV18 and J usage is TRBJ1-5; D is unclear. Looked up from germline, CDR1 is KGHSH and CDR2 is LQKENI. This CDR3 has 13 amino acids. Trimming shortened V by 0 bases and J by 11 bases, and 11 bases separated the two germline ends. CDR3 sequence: CASSPPGGAAQHF. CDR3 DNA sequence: TGTGCCAGCTCACCACCGGGAGGAGCAGCCCAGCATTTT. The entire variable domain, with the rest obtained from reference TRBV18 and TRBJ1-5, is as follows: NAGVMQNPRHLVRRRGQEARLRCSPMKGHSHVYWYRQLPEEGLKFMVYLQKENIIDESGMPKERFSAEFPKEGPSILRIQQVVRGDSAAYFCASSPPGGAAQHFGDGTRLSIL.

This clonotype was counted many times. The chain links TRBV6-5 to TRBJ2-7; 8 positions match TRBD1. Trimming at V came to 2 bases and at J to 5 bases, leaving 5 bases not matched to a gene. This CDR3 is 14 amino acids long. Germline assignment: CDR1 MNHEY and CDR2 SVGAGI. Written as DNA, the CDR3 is TGTGCCAGCAGTTACGGGACAGGACACAACGAGCAGTACTTC. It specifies CASSYGTGHNEQYF.

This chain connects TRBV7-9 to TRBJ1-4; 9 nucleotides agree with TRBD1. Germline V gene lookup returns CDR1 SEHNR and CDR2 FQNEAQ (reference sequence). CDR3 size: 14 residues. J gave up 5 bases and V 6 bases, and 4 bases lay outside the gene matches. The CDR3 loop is CASSVGQGNEKLFF. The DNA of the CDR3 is TGTGCCAGCAGTGTCGGACAGGGGAATGAAAAACTGTTTTTT.

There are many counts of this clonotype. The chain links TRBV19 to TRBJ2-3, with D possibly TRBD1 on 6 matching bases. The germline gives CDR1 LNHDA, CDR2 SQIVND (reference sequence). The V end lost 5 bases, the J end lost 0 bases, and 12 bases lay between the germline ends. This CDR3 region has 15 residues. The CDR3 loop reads CASSFRDISTDTQYF. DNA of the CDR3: TGTGCCAGTAGTTTCCGGGACATCAGCACAGATACGCAGTATTTT.

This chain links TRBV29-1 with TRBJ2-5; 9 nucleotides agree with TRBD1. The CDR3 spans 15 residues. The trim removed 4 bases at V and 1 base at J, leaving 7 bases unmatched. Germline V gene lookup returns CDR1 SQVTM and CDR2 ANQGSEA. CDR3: CSVAPTGGLQETQYF. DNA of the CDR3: TGCAGCGTTGCCCCGACAGGGGGACTCCAAGAGACCCAGTACTTC. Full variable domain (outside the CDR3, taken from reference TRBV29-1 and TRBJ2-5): SAVISQKPSRDICQRGTSLTIQCQVDSQVTMMFWYRQQPGQSLTLIATANQGSEATYESGFVIDKFPISRPNLTFSTLTVSNMSPEDSSIYLCSVAPTGGLQETQYFGPGTRLLVL.

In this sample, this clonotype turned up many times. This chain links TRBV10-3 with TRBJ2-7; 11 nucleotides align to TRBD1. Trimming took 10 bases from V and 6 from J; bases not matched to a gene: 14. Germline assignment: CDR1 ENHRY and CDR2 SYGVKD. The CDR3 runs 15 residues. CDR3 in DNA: TGTGCCAGCCTCGCCCTTTCCGGGACAGGGGGCGAGCAGTACTTC. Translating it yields CASLALSGTGGEQYF.